These T cell receptor beta chains were read from a single sample in a study of T cells in Graves' hyperthyroidism and ophthalmopathy. TCRdb processed the multiplex PCR reads anew with MiXCR; each CDR3 protein has one entry. The repertoire consists of nearly 250,000 distinct CDR3 sequences, with approximately 16% occurring once and the leading ten covering approximately 30%. Sequencing input: blood. Receptors originate from a woman younger than 30 with Graves' ophthalmopathy. CDR3s include the opening cysteine and the closing phenylalanine or tryptophan. The D gene is left open where the match is weak. Clone size is shown for a subset of rows, as once, few, many or a class of expanded clone.

DNA: TGTGCCAGCACGGCCGGGACAGGGATGACAGATACGCAGTATTTT
CDR3: CASTAGTGMTDTQYF
V: TRBV9
size: few
length: 15
D: TRBD1
J: TRBJ2-3

DNA: TGTGCCAGCAGCTCCACCGGGACAGGGGGAGGTGAGCAGTTCTTC
CDR3: CASSSTGTGGGEQFF
V: TRBV11-2
size: -
length: 15
D: TRBD1
J: TRBJ2-1

DNA: TGCGCCAGCAGCTTGGAACCGGGACACTATGGCTACACCTTC
CDR3: CASSLEPGHYGYTF
V: TRBV5-1
size: many
length: 14
D: -
J: TRBJ1-2

DNA: TGTGCCAGCGCATCCAGGGGGGATTCACCCCTCCACTTT
CDR3: CASASRGDSPLHF
V: TRBV28
size: -
length: 13
D: TRBD1
J: TRBJ1-6

DNA: TGTGCCAGCAGCTTAACAGAACCCCCAGATACGCAGTATTTT
CDR3: CASSLTEPPDTQYF
V: TRBV7-9
size: many
length: 14
D: -
J: TRBJ2-3

DNA: TGTGCCAGCAGCCAAGAGGGGACGGTTAATTCACCCCTCCACTTT
CDR3: CASSQEGTVNSPLHF
V: TRBV4-2
size: many
length: 15
D: -
J: TRBJ1-6

DNA: TGTGCCACCAGCAGAGCGCCTTACAATGAGCAGTTCTTC
CDR3: CATSRAPYNEQFF
V: TRBV15
size: -
length: 13
D: -
J: TRBJ2-1

DNA: TGTGCCGGTAATTACAACAGGGCTAACTATGGCTACACCTTC
CDR3: CAGNYNRANYGYTF
V: TRBV2
size: many
length: 14
D: -
J: TRBJ1-2

DNA: TGTGCCACCAGCAGCAGGGACTATGAAGCTTTCTTT
CDR3: CATSSRDYEAFF
V: TRBV15
size: many
length: 12
D: -
J: TRBJ1-1

DNA: TGCGCCAGCAGCCAAGAAAGCCTCGGGGAATGGGGCACTGAAGCTTTCTTT
CDR3: CASSQESLGEWGTEAFF
V: TRBV4-1
size: many
length: 17
D: -
J: TRBJ1-1

DNA: TGTGCCAGCAGCTCCGCCTTGGGGGCGGGGTACTTC
CDR3: CASSSALGAGYF
V: TRBV7-2
size: many
length: 12
D: -
J: TRBJ2-7

DNA: TGTGCCAGCAGCCGCCGTTATCAGAACACTGAAGCTTTCTTT
CDR3: CASSRRYQNTEAFF
V: TRBV7-9
size: many
length: 14
D: -
J: TRBJ1-1

DNA: TGCAGTGCTCCTCGACTAGCGGGAGGCCATGAGCAGTTCTTC
CDR3: CSAPRLAGGHEQFF
V: TRBV20-1
size: many
length: 14
D: TRBD2
J: TRBJ2-1

DNA: TGTGCTAGCAGCGATGGGACAGGGGTTGATGAGCAGTTCTTC
CDR3: CASSDGTGVDEQFF
V: TRBV7-7
size: many
length: 14
D: TRBD1
J: TRBJ2-1

DNA: TGCAGTGCTAGTCCGGGAAGAGGTTACAATGAGCAGTTCTTC
CDR3: CSASPGRGYNEQFF
V: TRBV20-1
size: many
length: 14
D: -
J: TRBJ2-1

DNA: TGTGCCAGCAGTTACGTTCGGACAGGGGCCACCTCAATTCTATACAATGAGCAGTTCTTC
CDR3: CASSYVRTGATSILYNEQFF
V: TRBV6-2/TRBV6-3
size: few
length: 20
D: TRBD1
J: TRBJ2-1

DNA: TGCGCCAGCAGCCATTTGGATGGTGGGGCCAACGTCCTGACTTTC
CDR3: CASSHLDGGANVLTF
V: TRBV4-1
size: many
length: 15
D: -
J: TRBJ2-6

DNA: TGTGCCAGCAGTTCTGCCGGGATACAAGAGACCCAGTACTTC
CDR3: CASSSAGIQETQYF
V: TRBV28
size: many
length: 14
D: -
J: TRBJ2-5

DNA: TGTGCCAGCAAGGACAGGGTGACGTCGGGGGAGCTGTTTTTT
CDR3: CASKDRVTSGELFF
V: TRBV2
size: many
length: 14
D: TRBD1
J: TRBJ2-2

DNA: TGTGCCTGGGGGGGGGGGGGCAACAATGAAAAACTGTTTTTT
CDR3: CAWGGGGNNEKLFF
V: TRBV30
size: few
length: 14
D: -
J: TRBJ1-4

DNA: TGTGCCAGCAACCCAACGGTGAGGACTAGCGGGGGGGGGCATGAGACCCAGTACTTC
CDR3: CASNPTVRTSGGGHETQYF
V: TRBV28
size: -
length: 19
D: TRBD2
J: TRBJ2-5

DNA: TGTGCCAGCAGCCCGGGACTATCCCAAGAGACCCAGTACTTC
CDR3: CASSPGLSQETQYF
V: TRBV5-8
size: many
length: 14
D: TRBD2
J: TRBJ2-5

DNA: TGTGCCAGCAGTCCCCGGACGGGATCTGGAAACACCATATATTTT
CDR3: CASSPRTGSGNTIYF
V: TRBV27
size: many
length: 15
D: -
J: TRBJ1-3

DNA: TGTGCCAGCAGTTTATTAGGCGGGGAAAGCTCCTACAATGAGCAGTTCTTC
CDR3: CASSLLGGESSYNEQFF
V: TRBV27
size: many
length: 17
D: -
J: TRBJ2-1

DNA: TGTGCCAGTAGTATAGGACCGATATCCAATCAGCCCCAGCATTTT
CDR3: CASSIGPISNQPQHF
V: TRBV19
size: -
length: 15
D: -
J: TRBJ1-5

DNA: TGTGCCAGCAGTGAATATAGGGGGGGCCGGACTGAAGCTTTCTTT
CDR3: CASSEYRGGRTEAFF
V: TRBV25-1
size: many
length: 15
D: -
J: TRBJ1-1

DNA: TGTGCCAGCAGCTTAGCACGGGGGCCTTACAATGAGCAGTTCTTC
CDR3: CASSLARGPYNEQFF
V: TRBV11-2
size: few
length: 15
D: -
J: TRBJ2-1

DNA: TGTGCCAGCAGTTCCCTAGGGGCGGGAGTTTCCGGGGGTGAGCAGTTCTTC
CDR3: CASSSLGAGVSGGEQFF
V: TRBV28
size: many
length: 17
D: TRBD2
J: TRBJ2-1

DNA: TGTGCCAGCAGTTTAGATGCGAACACCGGGGAGCTGTTTTTT
CDR3: CASSLDANTGELFF
V: TRBV12-3/TRBV12-4
size: many
length: 14
D: -
J: TRBJ2-2

DNA: TGTGCTAGTGGTTTGCCGACAGGGGGCGTCTACAATGAGCAGTTCTTC
CDR3: CASGLPTGGVYNEQFF
V: TRBV12-5
size: many
length: 16
D: TRBD1
J: TRBJ2-1

DNA: TGTGCCAGTAGTATGGAGGCTCGATCGGAAGCTTTCTTT
CDR3: CASSMEARSEAFF
V: TRBV19
size: few
length: 13
D: -
J: TRBJ1-1

DNA: TGCAGTGCTAGAGATAGCAGGGGGGATAACACTGAAGCTTTCTTT
CDR3: CSARDSRGDNTEAFF
V: TRBV20-1
size: many
length: 15
D: TRBD1
J: TRBJ1-1

DNA: TGTGCCAGCAGCCTGCGACTAGCGGGGCAAGAGACCCAGTACTTC
CDR3: CASSLRLAGQETQYF
V: TRBV3-1
size: many
length: 15
D: TRBD2
J: TRBJ2-5

DNA: TGTGCCAGCAGTTTGGCCGGGACAGGGGGCAGGACAGATACGCAGTATTTT
CDR3: CASSLAGTGGRTDTQYF
V: TRBV28
size: -
length: 17
D: TRBD1
J: TRBJ2-3

DNA: TGTGCCAGCAGTTCCCAACAGGGCACTGAAGCTTTCTTT
CDR3: CASSSQQGTEAFF
V: TRBV11-2
size: -
length: 13
D: -
J: TRBJ1-1

DNA: TGTGCCAGCAGCCGTGAGGGACGGGTACCGAACACTGAAGCTTTCTTT
CDR3: CASSREGRVPNTEAFF
V: TRBV7-9
size: many
length: 16
D: -
J: TRBJ1-1

DNA: TGTGCCAGTAGTAGGGACACCCAGATCGCAGATACGCAGTATTTT
CDR3: CASSRDTQIADTQYF
V: TRBV19
size: many
length: 15
D: -
J: TRBJ2-3

DNA: TGTGCCAGCAGTCTGGGACATACCAGCTACGAGCAGTACTTC
CDR3: CASSLGHTSYEQYF
V: TRBV6-1
size: many
length: 14
D: -
J: TRBJ2-7

DNA: TGTGCCAGCAGCTTTACAGGGATTGATCAGCCCCAGCATTTT
CDR3: CASSFTGIDQPQHF
V: TRBV7-9
size: many
length: 14
D: -
J: TRBJ1-5

DNA: TGTGCCAGCAGCCCAACTAGCGGGGGCCATAATGAGCAGTTCTTC
CDR3: CASSPTSGGHNEQFF
V: TRBV9
size: -
length: 15
D: TRBD2
J: TRBJ2-1

DNA: TGTGCCAGCAGCCGAATGACAGGAGGCTACACCTTC
CDR3: CASSRMTGGYTF
V: TRBV14
size: -
length: 12
D: -
J: TRBJ1-2

DNA: TGTGCCATCAGGGAGACTAGCGGGAGAGGAGATACGCAGTATTTT
CDR3: CAIRETSGRGDTQYF
V: TRBV10-3
size: many
length: 15
D: TRBD2
J: TRBJ2-3

DNA: TGTGCCAGTAGTATAAGCCCGGGACGGTTTGGAGACAATGAGCAGTTCTTC
CDR3: CASSISPGRFGDNEQFF
V: TRBV19
size: -
length: 17
D: -
J: TRBJ2-1

DNA: TGTGCCAGCTCTACCCGGAGGACAGGGTACAATGAGCAGTTCTTC
CDR3: CASSTRRTGYNEQFF
V: TRBV18
size: many
length: 15
D: TRBD1
J: TRBJ2-1

DNA: TGTGCCAGCAGCTCCGGGCCGGCGGGAGGGGGCCAAGAGACCCAGTACTTC
CDR3: CASSSGPAGGGQETQYF
V: TRBV7-8
size: -
length: 17
D: TRBD2
J: TRBJ2-5

DNA: TGTGCCACCAGCAGAGTTCGGCAGACCATGAACACTGAAGCTTTCTTT
CDR3: CATSRVRQTMNTEAFF
V: TRBV15
size: many
length: 16
D: -
J: TRBJ1-1

DNA: TGCGCCAGCAGCCAAGATTTAGCGGGCGTAAATACGCAGTATTTT
CDR3: CASSQDLAGVNTQYF
V: TRBV4-1
size: many
length: 15
D: TRBD2
J: TRBJ2-3

DNA: TGTGCCAGCAGCCCCCAGGACCTGAACACTGAAGCTTTCTTT
CDR3: CASSPQDLNTEAFF
V: TRBV9
size: many
length: 14
D: -
J: TRBJ1-1

DNA: TGTGCCAGCAGCTTAGCGTCGACGGGTCTCGAGCAGTACTTC
CDR3: CASSLASTGLEQYF
V: TRBV11-1
size: many
length: 14
D: -
J: TRBJ2-7

DNA: TGTGCCAGCAGACAGAGTAGGTACGGCTACACCTTC
CDR3: CASRQSRYGYTF
V: TRBV6-1
size: -
length: 12
D: -
J: TRBJ1-2

DNA: TGTGCCAGCAGCCAGGGAGGTTGGGGTGCTGGATGTTCTGTTACTGAAGCTTTCTTT
CDR3: CASSQGGWGAGCSVTEAFF
V: TRBV14
size: many
length: 19
D: -
J: TRBJ1-1

DNA: TGTGCCAGCAGTCTCTCCCCGGGGGGGTCCGAAGAGACCCAGTACTTC
CDR3: CASSLSPGGSEETQYF
V: TRBV28
size: -
length: 16
D: TRBD2
J: TRBJ2-5